This T cell receptor beta chain was captured in a study of blood T cell repertoires in COVID-19. Study information: Acute and convalescent COVID-19 samples came from the United States, Italy and Spain. PBMCs, B-cell-depleted T cells, or T cells were the source of the cDNA or gDNA that made up the material.

TCRdb keeps only in-frame clones here, not all; method: immunoSEQ multiplex PCR. The table has some 700,000 clones, over 80% seen once. As for this clone: Additional DNA sequences in this sample encode the identical CDR3.

Sequencing was carried out using peripheral blood. The TCR originated in a woman aged 18-30 years with acute or convalescent COVID-19.

The CDR3 loop is CASSLDPATNEKLFF. CDR3 DNA sequence: TGCGCCAGCAGCTTGGATCCTGCAACTAATGAAAAACTGTTTTTT. The J gene is TRBJ1-4, the V gene TRBV5-1; D unresolved. V was shortened by 0 bases and J by 0 bases, with 6 bases between the two germline ends. Per the germline V gene, CDR1 is SGHRS and CDR2 is YFSETQ. The CDR3 contains 15 residues.